This T cell receptor (beta chain) emerged from a study of blood T cell repertoires in COVID-19. On the study more broadly: The United States, Italy and Spain provided the acute and convalescent COVID-19 samples.

In the authors' workflow: Counts of nucleated cells, estimated from reference gene primer amplification, were obtained. Libraries were prepared by immunoSEQ multiplex PCR; TCRdb keeps only in-frame clonotypes and omits some of them. For V, J and clone size, that table is used; D and trimming come from the DNA. This repertoire shows more than 100,000 clones, about 89% found once; its top ten account for approximately 3.5%. CDR1 is SGHRS and CDR2 is YFSETQ in the germline V gene. This CDR3 is built from 15 residues. Unmatched junction bases numbered 9, after V lost 5 bases and J lost 3 bases. This clone appeared once.

The V call is TRBV5-1, the J call TRBJ1-1, with 8 bases lining up with TRBD1. Sequencing was carried out using peripheral blood. This receptor was taken from a woman aged 55 to 70 with acute or convalescent COVID-19. CDR3 residues: CASRSRGRDHTEAFF. The CDR3, as DNA: TGCGCCAGCAGGTCCAGGGGGCGCGACCACACTGAAGCTTTCTTT.